A selection of T cell receptor beta chains follows, all from one sample in a study of identical twins. TCRdb ran MiXCR on the 5' RACE reads and lists one entry per CDR3 protein. The table lists 400,000 to 500,000 distinct CDR3 sequences, roughly 18% of them singletons. The sample consisted of naive T cells sorted from blood. Receptor source: a man aged 50-60 years in good health. Each CDR3 is given with its conserved first and last residue. D genes are given only for firm matches. Size is omitted from some rows. Given values are once, few, many or a class for expanded clones.

D gene	V gene	clone size	J gene	CDR3 DNA	CDR3 protein
TRBD2	TRBV7-9	many	TRBJ2-7	TGTGCCAGCAGCGCAACTAGCGGGGGCTCCTACGAGCAGTACTTC	CASSATSGGSYEQYF
TRBD1	TRBV5-1	many	TRBJ2-5	TGCGCCAGCAGCTTGGGGGGACAGAACCAAGAGACCCAGTACTTC	CASSLGGQNQETQYF
TRBD1	TRBV5-1	-	TRBJ2-5	TGCGCCAGCAGCTTGGCCCCCCTGACAGGGTTGGAGACCCAGTACTTC	CASSLAPLTGLETQYF
TRBD1	TRBV12-3/TRBV12-4	few	TRBJ1-3	TGTGCCACCGGGACAGGGCCCGGAAACACCATATATTTT	CATGTGPGNTIYF
-	TRBV6-5	-	TRBJ2-7	TGTGCCAGCAGTTACCAGGGGAAGGGCGAGCAGTACTTC	CASSYQGKGEQYF
-	TRBV7-2	-	TRBJ2-7	TGTGCCAGCAGCCAAAGGTATGGGGTCCACGAGCAGTACTTC	CASSQRYGVHEQYF
TRBD1	TRBV6-5	many	TRBJ2-7	TGTGCCAGCAGTTACTCGCAGGGGGCTACAGACGAGCAGTACTTC	CASSYSQGATDEQYF
-	TRBV5-6	many	TRBJ2-7	TGTGCCAGCAGCGAGCTACCTTTCAGGGGCGACGAGCAGTACTTC	CASSELPFRGDEQYF
-	TRBV19	-	TRBJ1-1	TGTGCCAGTAGTATGGACCCGGCTTCTGAAGCTTTCTTT	CASSMDPASEAFF
TRBD2	TRBV29-1	-	TRBJ2-5	TGCAGCGTTGACCGACTAGCGGAAGAGACCCAGTACTTC	CSVDRLAEETQYF
TRBD2	TRBV10-3	-	TRBJ2-7	TGTGCCATCAGTGACGCGGGAGCCCCCTACGAGCAGTACTTC	CAISDAGAPYEQYF
TRBD1	TRBV10-3	few	TRBJ2-2	TGTGCCATCAGTCTACAGGGGGTCGTCGGGGAGCTGTTTTTT	CAISLQGVVGELFF
-	TRBV10-3	-	TRBJ2-5	TGTGCCATCAGTGATCCCGGTCTTGAGACCCAGTACTTC	CAISDPGLETQYF
-	TRBV9	few	TRBJ2-3	TGTGCCAGCAGCGCACCTCTAGTTCCCCAGGGTCCACAGGGTACGCAGTATTTT	CASSAPLVPQGPQGTQYF
-	TRBV20-1	few	TRBJ2-3	TGCAGTGCCCCCAGCCCCCCCGGGGGAGATACGCAGTATTTT	CSAPSPPGGDTQYF
-	TRBV7-2	-	TRBJ2-7	TGTGCCAGCAGCTTAGTGGGAGGGGTAGGGGGCGAGCAGTACTTC	CASSLVGGVGGEQYF
-	TRBV5-5	many	TRBJ1-5	TGTGCCAGCAGAAGGCGGTGGGATAGCAATCAGCCCCAGCATTTT	CASRRRWDSNQPQHF
-	TRBV27	few	TRBJ2-1	TGTGCCAGCAGCGCAAGCTCCTACAATGAGCAGTTCTTC	CASSASSYNEQFF
-	TRBV7-9	-	TRBJ2-1	TGTGCCAGCAGGGCAGATCGCCCTAGCTCCTACAATGAGCAGTTCTTC	CASRADRPSSYNEQFF
TRBD1	TRBV5-6	few	TRBJ2-7	TGTGCCAGCAGCTTGGGGCGACAGGGTCTCGAGCAGTACTTC	CASSLGRQGLEQYF
-	TRBV20-1	many	TRBJ2-3	TGCAGTGCCCCGGGGGGCTTCACAGATACGCAGTATTTT	CSAPGGFTDTQYF
-	TRBV3-1	few	TRBJ1-2	TGTGCCAGCAGCCAAACTCGGGGACACCTTGCCTTC	CASSQTRGHLAF
TRBD2	TRBV5-1	-	TRBJ2-1	TGCGCCAGCAGCTTGGCGTTTGGTAGAGACGGGGGGGGCAATGAGCAGTTCTTC	CASSLAFGRDGGGNEQFF
TRBD2	TRBV4-2	many	TRBJ2-3	TGTGCCAGCAGCCAAGAAGGGAGGGAGGCAGATACGCAGTATTTT	CASSQEGREADTQYF
-	TRBV20-1	many	TRBJ1-6	TGCAGTGCTAGAGATTGGGACTCCCGTCTTCCACCCCTCCACTTT	CSARDWDSRLPPLHF
-	TRBV10-3	-	TRBJ2-7	TGTGCCATCAGGGATGAAGGGGGGAGTGGATCCTACGAGCAGTACTTC	CAIRDEGGSGSYEQYF
-	TRBV13	many	TRBJ2-7	TGTGCCAGCAGCTTAACGGGCTGGCGCGAGCAGTACTTC	CASSLTGWREQYF
-	TRBV29-1	many	TRBJ1-1	TGCAGCGTTGAAGATCTGATCACGGACACTGAAGCTTTCTTT	CSVEDLITDTEAFF
-	TRBV18	-	TRBJ1-5	TGTGCCAGCTCACCGGCGAGAGGCAATCAGCCCCAGCATTTT	CASSPARGNQPQHF
-	TRBV7-2	many	TRBJ2-1	TGTGCCAGCAGCTTAGGAGGCCACAATGAGCAGTTCTTC	CASSLGGHNEQFF
TRBD2	TRBV29-1	few	TRBJ2-1	TGCAGCGTTGTAACGCTAGCGGAGATCAATGAGCAGTTCTTC	CSVVTLAEINEQFF
-	TRBV6-1	many	TRBJ1-5	TGTGCCAGCAGTAGAGAACAGGGTACTCAGCCCCAGCATTTT	CASSREQGTQPQHF
-	TRBV20-1	many	TRBJ2-5	TGCAGTGCTAGATTGGGGGAGACCCAGTACTTC	CSARLGETQYF
-	TRBV20-1	many	TRBJ1-2	TGCAGGTTCCCGGGAAATGGCTACACCTTC	CRFPGNGYTF
-	TRBV10-3	many	TRBJ2-5	TGTGCCATCAGTGAGACAGATTGGGAGACCCAGTACTTC	CAISETDWETQYF
-	TRBV9	many	TRBJ1-1	TGTGCCAGCAGCCCACAGGCGGGGACTGAAGCTTTCTTT	CASSPQAGTEAFF
-	TRBV4-2	few	TRBJ1-2	TGTGCCAGCAGCCATTTCCCAGGGGCCTATGGCTACACCTTC	CASSHFPGAYGYTF
TRBD1	TRBV7-9	few	TRBJ2-3	TGTGCCAGCAGCTTAAAAAGGGGGCTAAACGCAGATACGCAGTATTTT	CASSLKRGLNADTQYF
-	TRBV15	many	TRBJ2-1	TGTGCCACCAGCAGAGATCTGGGCGGGATCACCTACAATGAGCAGTTCTTC	CATSRDLGGITYNEQFF
-	TRBV28	once	TRBJ2-5	TGTGCCAGCAGTGGGATTAGGGCCCCAGAGACCCAGTACTTC	CASSGIRAPETQYF
-	TRBV24-1	few	TRBJ1-1	TGTGCCACCAGTGATTTCGACGGTGAAGCTTTCTTT	CATSDFDGEAFF
-	TRBV5-1	few	TRBJ1-4	TGCGCCAGCAGCGTTAGACCTCTCGGATCCGAAAAACTGTTTTTT	CASSVRPLGSEKLFF
-	TRBV15	many	TRBJ2-3	TGTGCCACCAGGAGAGACAGCACAGATACGCAGTATTTT	CATRRDSTDTQYF
-	TRBV7-2	many	TRBJ2-3	TGTGCCAGCAGCTTTGTCTACCGCACAGATACGCAGTATTTT	CASSFVYRTDTQYF
TRBD1	TRBV20-1	once	TRBJ2-1	TGCAGTGCTTTGACAGGGACAAGCTCCTACAATGAGCAGTTCTTC	CSALTGTSSYNEQFF
-	TRBV7-3	-	TRBJ2-6	TGTGCCAGCAGCTTAAACGGGGGCTCTGGGGCCAACGTCCTGACTTTC	CASSLNGGSGANVLTF
-	TRBV6-1	many	TRBJ2-7	TGTGCCAGCAGCATAAGTCCCACGGGACTCGGAGAGCAGTACTTC	CASSISPTGLGEQYF
-	TRBV9	few	TRBJ2-2	TGTGCCAGCAGCGCATATTTAGGGAACACCGGGGAGCTGTTTTTT	CASSAYLGNTGELFF
-	TRBV18	-	TRBJ2-5	TGTGCCAGCTCAATAGGCCAAGAGACCCAGTACTTC	CASSIGQETQYF
TRBD1	TRBV7-9	many	TRBJ1-4	TGTGCCAGCAGCTCCGGGACAGGGATATCTAATGAAAAACTGTTTTTT	CASSSGTGISNEKLFF
-	TRBV10-1	-	TRBJ2-3	TGCGCCAGCAGTGAGCGGACAACAGATACGCAGTATTTT	CASSERTTDTQYF
TRBD2	TRBV7-8	many	TRBJ2-1	TGTGCCAGCAGCTTACTACGGGAGGGGTACTACAATGAGCAGTTCTTC	CASSLLREGYYNEQFF
TRBD2	TRBV5-1	many	TRBJ2-3	TGCGCCAGCAGCTTCTACGGACTAGCGGGGGGGCGGGACACAGATACGCAGTATTTT	CASSFYGLAGGRDTDTQYF
TRBD1	TRBV5-1	-	TRBJ1-2	TGCGCCAGCAGCCCCGGACAGGGGACCTCCTATGGCTACACCTTC	CASSPGQGTSYGYTF
TRBD1	TRBV2	-	TRBJ2-7	TGTGCCAGCAGGATAGGGGACAGAGCTACCTACGAGCAGTACTTC	CASRIGDRATYEQYF